This TCR beta chain was sequenced in a study of Ad26.COV2.S vaccination and SARS-CoV-2 variants. The wider study: Donor participated within the Ad26.COV2.S arm of the COV1001 trial. Intramuscularly, Ad26.COV2.S was given either once or twice, 56 days apart. The study's findings and limits: Relative to placebo recipients, vaccine recipients exhibited elevated spike-specific TCR breadth. From the TCR breadth and depth analyses, total T cell responses may have been underestimated.

Profiled with immunoSEQ multiplex PCR; TCRdb holds only in-frame clones, not every one. The sample has roughly 460,000 clones; roughly nine tenths are singletons. Remarks on this clone: Its cognate antigen is unknown.

The treatment: approximately 18 received Ad26.COV2.S at low or high dose, single or two shots; roughly five received placebo; per-sample allocation not given. Sampling happened 63 days after the first vaccine or placebo injection. This CDR3 has 14 amino acids. V lost 4 bases and J 2 bases, leaving 12 bases between the germline ends. Germline CDR1 reads LGHDT; CDR2 reads YNNKEL (reference sequence). This specimen consisted of peripheral blood, obtained in a trial of Ad26.COV2.S vaccine versus placebo. This receptor was identified in a person between 18 and 60 years old who received the Ad26.COV2.S COVID-19 vaccine or a placebo. The V call is TRBV3-1 (or the pseudogene TRBV3-2), the J call TRBJ2-7; D is uncertain. The CDR3 spells CASSRAGFAYEQYF. The CDR3 nucleotides read TGTGCCAGCAGCCGAGCTGGGTTTGCCTACGAGCAGTACTTC.